A single T cell receptor beta chain is shown here with its context. This clonotype was recorded a few times. The antigen it binds to is not known. No clone much larger than this one lies a single base away; base qualities are absent. To prepare the library, 5' RACE was applied. The instrument given in TCRdb is NextSeq 500. To correct for sequencing error and PCR bias, the TCR library protocol tagged individual cDNA molecules with unique molecular identifiers. Sequencing covered both TCR alpha and beta chains, and within each sample the abundances of alpha and beta sequences were tightly co-correlated. From the authors' description of their analysis: Decombinator V4 was used to perform V gene, J gene and CDR3 annotation of TCR sequences. TCRs were defined as expanded if a significant change between any two time points was detected under a Poisson model with p below 0.0001. Abundances of TCRs were expressed as counts per million after normalisation to the total number of TCRs sequenced in each sample. MAIT TCRs were defined by TRAV1-2 paired with TRAJ12, TRAJ20 or TRAJ33, and iNKT TCRs by TRAV10 paired with TRAJ18. A search of VDJdb, accessed on 1 November 2021, was run for TCRs annotated to CMV, EBV and SARS-CoV-2, with TCRs annotated for multiple antigens excluded. TCRdb passed the public sequencing reads through fastp at Q25 and MiXCR, retaining productive beta sequences. Rows with one shared CDR3 protein collapse into an entry with the most common genes and DNA. The V and J calls and clone size come from TCRdb's table, not from the authors' own analysis. The table for this sample lists about 77,000 distinct CDR3 sequences; about 16% of them were counted only once. The biggest ten clones account for approximately 2.9% of the sample.

Reading the germline V gene (reference sequence) gives CDR1 SGHAT and CDR2 FQDESV. Spanning cysteine to phenylalanine, the CDR3 consists of 16 amino acids. Just CDR3 DNA is preserved here, 48 bases in frame from base 1. Trimming takes 3 bases off V and 1 base off J; junction bases not matched to a gene: 7. This record belongs to a study of early T cells in non-severe SARS-CoV-2 infection (dated by TCRdb to the early 2020s). With regard to the full study: Because TCR sequencing relied on bulk RNA taken from unsorted whole blood, pairing of alpha and beta chains was not possible. On the study overall, not on this receptor specifically: VDJdb matching was skewed toward anti-spike CD8 responses and likely underestimated virus-specific expansions by missing private and CD4 specificities.

Set within a cohort of healthcare workers in London, UK, this nested case-control study involved weekly PCR testing of nasopharyngeal swabs along with blood sampling. Healthcare workers were recruited during the week of the UK lockdown, between 23 and 31 March 2020, and followed weekly for up to about 15 weeks. The TCR sequence derives from an adult who was a healthcare worker with PCR-confirmed SARS-CoV-2 infection or an uninfected control (not recorded which). Recombination linked TRBV11-1 to TRBJ2-5; 8 of the junction bases match TRBD2. The sample taken for sequencing was whole blood. The CDR3 region reads CASSFYNAGGQETQYF. The DNA is TGTGCCAGCAGCTTCTACAACGCGGGGGGCCAAGAGACCCAGTACTTC.